The 30 T cell receptor beta chains below were found in one sample sequenced in a study of T cell clonality in common variable immunodeficiency. Their antigens remain unidentified. Data came from immunoSEQ multiplex PCR; TCRdb stores just in-frame clones and leaves some out. The table lists under 15,000 clones, with no singletons. Notes on the study in general: Fewer deletions and N-nucleotide insertions were reportedly seen in common variable immunodeficiency TCR beta sequences.

Sequenced input: peripheral blood mononuclear cells. The receptors here all came from a human donor with common variable immunodeficiency.

This clone occurred a few times. The read is 3 residues too short to cover the CDR3 end, so that end is filled in from the germline J gene. V is TRBV6-1 and J is TRBJ1-4; TRBD1 might be the D (6 bases). Trimming took 2 bases from V and 3 from J, leaving 10 bases between them. This CDR3 spans 15 amino acids. Germline V gene lookup returns CDR1 MNHNS and CDR2 SASEGT. CDR3 loop: CASSERGASNEKLFF. CDR3 DNA (partial): TGTGCCAGCAGTGAACGGGGGGCTTCTAATGAAAAA.

As regards this clone: The CDR3 end falls 3 residues outside the read, so it is completed with the germline J gene. The gene calls are TRBV18 and TRBJ1-3; D ambiguous. Trimming left V 1 base short and J 0 bases short, with 7 bases between. Germline CDR1 and CDR2: KGHSH and LQKENI. The CDR3 consists of 15 residues. The CDR3 sequence: CASSPRASSGNTIYF. Incomplete CDR3 DNA: TGTGCCAGCTCACCACGGGCGAGCTCTGGAAACACC.

In regard to this clone: The observed sequence ends 3 residues before the CDR3 terminus, with the missing tail filled in from the germline J gene. The chain combines TRBV5-1 with TRBJ2-7; TRBD1 matches at 8 bases. J gave up 4 bases and V 4 bases, and 4 bases lay outside the gene matches. Germline CDR1 is SGHRS and CDR2 is YFSETQ. The CDR3 consists of 13 residues. Partial CDR3 DNA: TGCGCCAGCAGCGGACAGGGTACGTACGAG. It is translated as CASSGQGTYE. The full-length CDR3 reads as CASSGQGTYEQYF. Full variable domain (missing parts from reference TRBV5-1 and TRBJ2-7): KAGVTQTPRYLIKTRGQQVTLSCSPISGHRSVSWYQQTPGQGLQFLFEYFSETQRNKGNFPGRFSGRQFSNSRSEMNVSTLELGDSALYLCASSGQGTYEQYFGPGTRLTVT.

By sample fraction, this clone is medium-sized (0.01 to 0.1%). The read ends 3 residues before the CDR3 terminus; that terminus is restored from the germline J gene. This sequence joins TRBV9 and TRBJ2-2; 9 bases are a match to TRBD1. The CDR3 is 14 residues long. Unmatched junction bases numbered 5, after V lost 3 bases and J lost 8 bases. Germline values: CDR1 SGDLS, CDR2 YYNGEE. CDR3 in amino acids: CASSAGQGKGELFF. The CDR3 bases that were read are TGTGCCAGCAGCGCAGGACAGGGGAAGGGGGAG.

This clone was seen more than once but under ten times. Coverage ceases 3 residues before the CDR3 finishes, and the germline J gene fills in the end. This chain links TRBV6-2 or TRBV6-3 with TRBJ2-7; 14 nucleotides line up with TRBD2. The germline V gene has CDR1 MNHEY and CDR2 SVGEGT. This CDR3 comprises 17 residues. Unmatched junction bases numbered 8, after V lost 6 bases and J lost 1 base. CDR3 DNA (partial): TGTGCCAGCAGAGCGGGACTAGCGGGGGCATATTCCTACGAG. This encodes CASRAGLAGAYSYE. In full, the CDR3 is CASRAGLAGAYSYEQYF.

Comments on this clone: The read ends 3 residues early relative to the CDR3; the germline J gene fills the gap. J is TRBJ1-1 and V is TRBV19, with TRBD1 matching over 7 bases. Germline assignment: CDR1 LNHDA and CDR2 SQIVND (reference sequence). The CDR3 extends over 15 amino acids. V gave up 7 bases and J gave up 1 base; unmatched junction bases: 9. The CDR3 protein is CASKRDRLSNTEAFF. Incomplete CDR3 DNA: TGTGCCAGTAAGCGGGACAGACTATCGAACACTGAA.

As for this clone: The read is 3 residues too short to cover the CDR3 end, so that end is filled in from the germline J gene. The chain employs TRBV2 and TRBJ1-1, with 9 bases identical to TRBD1. Germline V gene sequence: CDR1 SNHLY, CDR2 FYNNEI. V was pared by 6 bases and J by 5 bases, with 4 bases of the junction left unmatched. The CDR3 sequence is 13 residues long. CDR3 bases read: TGTGCCAGCAGCGTTGACAGGGGGACTGAA. It translates to CASSVDRGTE. The full CDR3 protein reads CASSVDRGTEAFF.

This clone has a count of ten or more. The CDR3 end is not reached by the read, which stops 3 residues before it; the germline J gene fills it in. The rearrangement links TRBV20-1 to TRBJ1-6; TRBD1 is a possible D gene (6 bases). Germline V CDR1 and CDR2: DFQATT, SNEGSKA (reference sequence). Trimming removed 6 bases at V and 5 bases at J, with 11 bases between. This CDR3 spans 13 amino acids. CDR3 bases read: TGCAGTGCAAAAGGGGGAAATAATTCACCC. This sequence encodes CSAKGGNNSP. The CDR3 reads in full as CSAKGGNNSPLHF.

This clone has more than one count but fewer than ten. The CDR3 goes on 3 residues after the read ends, and that part is filled in from the germline J gene. The rearrangement links TRBV7-2 to TRBJ2-4; D is possibly TRBD1 (5 bases). Germline CDR1 reads SGHTA; CDR2 reads FQGNSA. V lost 2 bases, J lost 8 bases, and 7 bases lay in between. This CDR3 has 12 amino acids. CDR3 amino acids: CASSLQGHIQYF. The CDR3 bases that were read are TGTGCCAGCAGCTTACAGGGTCACATT.

This clone was counted a few times. From the germline J gene comes the end of the CDR3, since the read stops 3 residues before it. J is TRBJ1-2 and V is TRBV18, with D perhaps matching TRBD1 (5 bases). Germline V gene data show CDR1 as KGHSH and CDR2 as LQKENI. The CDR3 has 15 residues. The CDR3 sequence: CASSPPSGTIYEYTF. The CDR3 DNA, read in part, is TGTGCCAGCTCACCACCGAGCGGGACGATATACGAG. Full variable domain (outside the CDR3, taken from reference TRBV18 and TRBJ1-2): NAGVMQNPRHLVRRRGQEARLRCSPMKGHSHVYWYRQLPEEGLKFMVYLQKENIIDESGMPKERFSAEFPKEGPSILRIQQVVRGDSAAYFCASSPPSGTIYEYTFGSGTRLTVV.

This clone is termed medium-sized. From the germline J gene comes the end of the CDR3, since the read stops 3 residues before it. V gene TRBV18 combines with J gene TRBJ2-5; 10 bases are a match to TRBD2. The V gene's germline CDR1 is KGHSH and CDR2 LQKENI. This CDR3 has 16 amino acids. J gave up 3 bases and V 5 bases, and 9 bases lay outside the gene matches. The CDR3 loop is CASSSSLAGAKETQYF. CDR3 DNA, as far as it was read: TGTGCCAGCTCATCGTCCCTAGCGGGGGCTAAAGAGACC. Full variable domain (rest looked up from reference TRBV18 and TRBJ2-5): NAGVMQNPRHLVRRRGQEARLRCSPMKGHSHVYWYRQLPEEGLKFMVYLQKENIIDESGMPKERFSAEFPKEGPSILRIQQVVRGDSAAYFCASSSSLAGAKETQYFGPGTRLLVL.

In the case of this clone: Read data end 3 residues before the CDR3 end; the end is taken from the germline J gene. The chain has TRBV7-2 and TRBJ2-7; no firm D call. Germline V lookup: CDR1 SGHTA, CDR2 FQGNSA. This CDR3 spans 11 amino acids. Between the trimmed V and J ends, which lost 4 bases and 4 bases, there was a span of 5 bases. This chain's CDR3 is CASSSVYEQYF. The CDR3 bases that were read are TGTGCCAGCAGCTCGGTTTACGAG.

This clone was recorded a few times. The read falls 3 residues short of the CDR3 end, and the missing part is taken from the germline J gene. This chain uses TRBV19 with TRBJ1-6, with 7 bases matching TRBD1. CDR1 is LNHDA and CDR2 is SQIVND in the germline V gene (reference sequence). Trimming cost V 5 bases and J 8 bases; bases outside gene matches: 9. The CDR3 spans 15 residues. The CDR3: CASSPWDSTYSPLHF. CDR3 DNA, as far as it was read: TGTGCCAGTAGTCCCTGGGACAGCACATATTCACCC.

This clone was detected only a few times. Read coverage stops 3 residues before the CDR3 terminus; the germline J gene supplies the remainder. This chain joins TRBV7-9 and TRBJ2-3; TRBD1 might be the D (6 bases). Trimming removed 5 bases at V and 6 bases at J, with 9 bases between. CDR3 length equals 12 residues. CDR1 is SEHNR and CDR2 is FQNEAQ in the germline V gene (reference sequence). CDR3 DNA (partial): TGTGCCAGCAGCACAACAGGGGATACG. Translation gives CASSTTGDT. The complete CDR3 reads CASSTTGDTQYF. Variable domain in full (rest from reference TRBV7-9 and TRBJ2-3): DTGVSQNPRHKITKRGQNVTFRCDPISEHNRLYWYRQTLGQGPEFLTYFQNEAQLEKSRLLSDRFSAERPKGSFSTLEIQRTEQGDSAMYLCASSTTGDTQYFGPGTRLTVL.

This clone was seen only a few times. The read comes to an end 3 residues before the CDR3 does, leaving the germline J gene to fill in the end. The chain is built from TRBV7-9 and TRBJ1-1, with a tentative D call TRBD1 (5 bases). From germline, CDR1 is SEHNR and CDR2 FQNEAQ (reference sequence). The ends were cut back, 5 bases at V and 2 bases at J, with 12 bases in the middle. This CDR3 is 14 amino acids long. The part of the CDR3 DNA that was read is TGTGCCAGCAGCCGAGGGGACTTTAACACTGAA. The encoded protein is CASSRGDFNTE. The full CDR3 reads CASSRGDFNTEAFF.

This clone was detected a few times. Sequencing ends 3 residues short of the CDR3 end; the germline J gene provides the rest. V gene TRBV19 combines with J gene TRBJ2-7, with D maybe TRBD1 (6 bases). CDR1 and CDR2 (germline): LNHDA, SQIVND (reference sequence). V was shortened by 5 bases and J by 3 bases, with 23 bases between the two germline ends. CDR3 length: 17 amino acids. Incomplete CDR3 DNA: TGTGCCAGTAGTCTTACCCGGGACATCTACCGGGGCTACGAG. This codes for CASSLTRDIYRGYE. The entire CDR3 sequence reads CASSLTRDIYRGYEQYF.

As concerns this clone: With the read ending 3 residues before the CDR3 end, the germline J gene is used to fill in that end. This chain uses TRBV19 with TRBJ2-3; D may be TRBD2 (7 bases). CDR3 length: 16 amino acids. Germline assignment: CDR1 LNHDA and CDR2 SQIVND (reference sequence). V gave up 1 base and J gave up 0 bases, with 11 bases separating them. The CDR3 sequence is CASSIAGGTSTDTQYF. Incomplete CDR3 DNA: TGTGCCAGTAGTATAGCGGGGGGCACTAGCACAGATACG.

This clone was seen more than once but under ten times. The CDR3 is cut off 3 residues early in the read; its end comes from the germline J gene. The chain recombines TRBV7-9 with TRBJ2-1; a possible D gene is TRBD1 (5 bases). The V end lost 4 bases, the J end lost 7 bases, and 17 bases lay between the germline ends. Germline loops: CDR1 SEHNR, CDR2 FQNEAQ (reference sequence). CDR3 size: 15 residues. The CDR3 spells CASSSPGRNLNEQFF. CDR3 DNA (partial): TGTGCCAGCAGCTCCCCAGGGCGGAATTTGAATGAG.

This clone was detected only a few times. The CDR3 is cut off 3 residues early in the read; its end comes from the germline J gene. This chain connects TRBV7-2 to TRBJ2-3; 8 bases fit TRBD1. Germline V gene lookup returns CDR1 SGHTA and CDR2 FQGNSA. Germline trimming cut 1 base from V and 6 bases from J; bases unmatched to any gene: 3. This CDR3 contains 14 residues. The CDR3 DNA, read in part, is TGTGCCAGCAGCTTAGGGCAGGGGGCGGATACG. This translates into CASSLGQGADT. The entire CDR3 reads CASSLGQGADTQYF.

This clone was seen a few times. The missing CDR3 end, 3 residues past where the read stops, is filled in from the germline J gene. The chain links TRBV19 to TRBJ1-5; no definite D call. Germline V lookup: CDR1 LNHDA, CDR2 SQIVND (reference sequence). The CDR3 covers 16 residues. The V end lost 3 bases, the J end lost 0 bases, and 12 bases lay between the germline ends. CDR3: CASSIGRSYSNQPQHF. The covered CDR3 bases are TGTGCCAGTAGTATCGGCAGGTCGTATAGCAATCAGCCC.

This clone was counted ten times or more. CDR3 residues: CASGGLNGYTF. The part of the CDR3 DNA that was read is TGTGCCAGCGGCGGGTTAAATGGC. The chain carries TRBV6-2 or TRBV6-3 and TRBJ1-2, with D hard to call. The read halts 3 residues ahead of the CDR3 end, with the missing end drawn from the germline J gene. The V gene's germline CDR1 is MNHEY and CDR2 SVGEGT. The CDR3 is made up of 11 amino acids. The V and J ends lost 8 bases and 6 bases respectively, with 10 bases between them.

This clone is medium-sized within its sample. Sequencing ends 3 residues short of the CDR3 end; the germline J gene provides the rest. The J gene is TRBJ2-1, the V gene TRBV5-4, with D perhaps matching TRBD2 (6 bases). The length of the CDR3 is 14 residues. Germline V gene lookup returns CDR1 SGHNT and CDR2 YYREEE (reference sequence). The V and J ends lost 4 bases and 0 bases respectively, with 8 bases between them. CDR3 in amino acids: CASSLASSYNEQFF. Incomplete CDR3 DNA: TGTGCCAGCAGCCTAGCGAGCTCCTACAATGAG.

This clone came up a few times. The read finishes 3 residues shy of the CDR3 end, and the germline J gene is used to complete it. The chain carries TRBV7-3 and TRBJ2-4; D might be TRBD1 (6 bases). Germline CDR1 is SGHTA and CDR2 is FQGTGA. CDR3 length: 14 residues. The V end lost 4 bases, the J end lost 8 bases, and 15 bases lay between the germline ends. The covered CDR3 bases are TGTGCCAGCAGCTCAGACAGGTCTTCTGACATT. This encodes CASSSDRSSDI. The full CDR3 protein is CASSSDRSSDIQYF.

This clone was picked up many times. Coverage ceases 3 residues before the CDR3 finishes, and the germline J gene fills in the end. The chain uses TRBV10-3 and TRBJ2-5, with 10 bases fitting TRBD1. Germline V lookup: CDR1 ENHRY, CDR2 SYGVKD. J was trimmed by 2 bases and V by 5 bases; bases with no gene match: 2. This CDR3 spans 14 amino acids. The CDR3 loop reads CAISPGQGQETQYF. The covered CDR3 bases are TGTGCCATCAGTCCGGGACAGGGGCAAGAGACC.

This clone turned up a few times. The read stops 3 residues short of the end of the CDR3; the missing end is completed from the germline J gene. The chain employs TRBV7-8 and TRBJ2-4; 7 bases map to TRBD1. Germline trimming cut 5 bases from V and 0 bases from J; bases unmatched to any gene: 10. Germline V gene data show CDR1 as SGHVS and CDR2 as FQNEAQ. The CDR3 length is 17 residues. The CDR3 DNA, read in part, is TGTGCCAGCAGCACGTTGACAGGGCCCTTAGCCAAAAACATT. This codes for CASSTLTGPLAKNI. From start to end, the CDR3 is CASSTLTGPLAKNIQYF.

With regard to this clone: The read falls 3 residues short of the CDR3 end, and the missing part is taken from the germline J gene. V is TRBV23-1 and J is TRBJ2-4; no clear D gene. TRBV23-1 is labeled an ORF, and its function is uncertain. The CDR3 runs 15 residues. Deletions cut 2 bases from V and 0 bases from J, with 8 bases between. The CDR3 here is CASSQGTIAKNIQYF. CDR3 DNA, as far as it was read: TGCGCCAGCAGTCAAGGCACCATAGCCAAAAACATT.

This clone was observed a few times. The read halts 3 residues ahead of the CDR3 end, with the missing end drawn from the germline J gene. The chain couples TRBV18 to TRBJ2-7, with D tentatively TRBD1 (5 bases). Germline CDR1 KGHSH, CDR2 LQKENI. CDR3 length: 15 amino acids. V lost 2 bases and J 0 bases, leaving 11 bases between the germline ends. The CDR3 region is CASSPDLDISYEQYF. CDR3 bases read: TGTGCCAGCTCACCAGATCTGGACATCTCCTACGAG.

This clone turned up a few times. The read ends 3 residues before the CDR3 terminus; that terminus is restored from the germline J gene. This chain joins TRBV7-9 and TRBJ1-1; D might be TRBD1 (5 bases). Germline CDR1 reads SEHNR; CDR2 reads FQNEAQ (reference sequence). This CDR3 has 15 residues. CDR3 region: CASSQQEAVQVEAFF. CDR3 DNA, as far as it was read: TGTGCCAGCAGCCAACAGGAGGCGGTTCAAGTAGAA.

Note on this clone: The CDR3 goes on 3 residues after the read ends, and that part is filled in from the germline J gene. V and J are TRBV18 and TRBJ1-1; 9 bases are shared with TRBD1. Germline V gene sequence: CDR1 KGHSH, CDR2 LQKENI. With 6 bases clipped from V and 6 bases from J, the junction kept 8 bases outside the gene matches. The CDR3 extends over 14 amino acids. The sequenced part of the CDR3 DNA is TGTGCCAGCTCCCAGGGACAGGGAAGGGCTGAA. Its translation is CASSQGQGRAE. The whole CDR3 sequence reads CASSQGQGRAEAFF.

Comment on this clone: The read halts 3 residues ahead of the CDR3 end, with the missing end drawn from the germline J gene. The chain carries TRBV29-1 and TRBJ2-1; TRBD2 matches at 7 bases. This CDR3 spans 15 amino acids. With V trimmed by 1 base and J by 7 bases, 10 bases remained unmatched. CDR1 and CDR2 (germline): SQVTM, ANQGSEA. Here the CDR3 reads CSVEGLVGGGNEQFF. Partial CDR3 DNA: TGCAGCGTTGAAGGCCTTGTCGGGGGAGGGAATGAG.